Each of the 6 T cell receptor beta chains below was sequenced from the same sample in a study of glioma-infiltrating T cells. Amplification of TCR alpha and beta CDR3 regions from RNA used iRepertoire nested multiplex PCR. TCRdb called the multiplex PCR reads again in MiXCR, with one record for every CDR3 protein. The data show about 2,500 distinct CDR3 sequences, about 70% seen once. The specimen was glioma tissue, nonneoplastic brain tissue, or PBMCs (not recorded which). The source is a human donor with low-grade glioma or glioblastoma, undergoing nonglioma brain surgery, or in good health (not recorded which).

Notes on this clonotype: A read error may produce the germline difference seen at one junction end. The chain is built from TRBV6-5 and TRBJ1-1; D is uncertain. Per germline, CDR1 MNHEY and CDR2 SVGAGI. The CDR3 contains 14 residues. CDR3 sequence (DNA): TGTGCCAGCGGTTACCCTCCCGAACACTCTGAAGCTTTATTT. Translating it yields CASGYPPEHSEALF.

The chain is built from TRBV6-2 or TRBV6-3 and TRBJ2-7; TRBD1 might be the D (6 bases). CDR1 MNHEY and CDR2 SVGEGT come from the germline V gene. This CDR3 is 14 amino acids long. CDR3 coding DNA: TGTGCCAGCAGCCTGGACAGCAGTTTCTACGAGCGGTACGTC. Translated: CASSLDSSFYERYV.

This clonotype is categorized as large (0.1 to 1%). The chain joins TRBV20-1 to TRBJ1-5; D uncertain. The CDR3 runs 15 residues. Between the trimmed V and J ends, which lost 3 bases and 1 base, there was a span of 13 bases. CDR1 and CDR2 (germline): DFQATT, SNEGSKA (reference sequence). The CDR3 DNA reads TGCAGTGCTAGCCCAGCCGGGCCCAGCAATCAGCCCCAGCATTTT. Its protein product is CSASPAGPSNQPQHF.

There are a few counts of this clonotype. J is TRBJ2-5 and V is TRBV7-3, with 7 bases matching TRBD2. CDR1 is SGHTA, CDR2 FQGTGA, per germline. The CDR3 runs to 14 residues. V lost 5 bases and J lost 3; bases outside the gene matches: 6. DNA of the CDR3: TGTGCCAGCAGCCCGACCGGGACTAAAGAGACCCAGTACTTC. It is translated as CASSPTGTKETQYF.

A single count supports this clonotype. The germline gene is not matched at one end of the junction; a read error may be the cause. The rearrangement uses TRBV27 and TRBJ1-2; 7 bases map to TRBD1. Germline V CDR1 and CDR2: MNHEY, SMNVEV (reference sequence). This CDR3 has 13 residues. CDR3 loop: CASSLTGDRGYPF. Here the CDR3 DNA reads TGTGCCAGCAGTCTCACAGGGGATAGAGGCTACCCCTTC.

The chain is built from TRBV27 and TRBJ2-1, with D perhaps TRBD1 or TRBD2 (5 bases each). V gave up 5 bases and J gave up 0 bases, with 17 bases separating them. Germline CDR1 is MNHEY and CDR2 is SMNVEV (reference sequence). The CDR3 is made up of 17 amino acids. As DNA, the CDR3 is TGTGCCAGCAGTGAACCAACGAGGGGCAACTCCTACAATGAGCAGTTCTTC. Translation gives CASSEPTRGNSYNEQFF.